Listed here are 28 T cell receptor beta chains from one sample, sequenced in a study of blood T cell repertoires in COVID-19. The repertoire was sequenced with immunoSEQ multiplex PCR; TCRdb's copy has only in-frame clones and lacks some. The table records about 150,000 clones, more than 70% of them present only once. Sequencing was done on a sample of peripheral blood. The source is a man aged 50-60 years who had recovered from COVID-19.

The CDR3 nucleotides are TGTGCCAGCAGCTTGCGGGACAGGGGGTTCGTAGTAAGTTCACCCCTCCACTTT. Its protein product is CASSLRDRGFVVSSPLHF. J is TRBJ1-6 and V is TRBV7-2; 11 bases map to TRBD1. CDR3 length equals 18 residues. V shed 3 bases and J 9 bases; nucleotides not matched to a gene: 13. CDR1 and CDR2 from the germline V gene are SGHTA and FQGNSA.

The CDR3 spells CASKQTGGAGGELFF. CDR3 bases: TGTGCCAGCAAACAAACAGGGGGCGCGGGCGGGGAGCTGTTTTTT. The genes are TRBV7-3 and TRBJ2-2; 9 positions match TRBD1. The CDR3 extends over 15 amino acids. The V gene's germline CDR1 is SGHTA and CDR2 FQGTGA. After removal of 7 bases from V and 7 bases from J, the junction contained 10 bases not matched to a gene.

In its sample, this clone was seen a few times. This chain connects TRBV27 to TRBJ2-7; 9 bases align to TRBD1. Germline V gene lookup returns CDR1 MNHEY and CDR2 SMNVEV (reference sequence). This CDR3 comprises 16 residues. The ends lost 5 bases at V and 3 bases at J; junction bases unmatched: 11. CDR3 in DNA: TGTGCCAGCAGTGGGCGGACAGGGGCAAACTACTACGAGCAGTACTTC. Translation: CASSGRTGANYYEQYF.

This chain uses TRBV5-6 with TRBJ2-1, with 7 bases that match TRBD1. Germline assignment: CDR1 SGHDT and CDR2 YYEEEE. The CDR3 length is 14 residues. V gave up 3 bases and J gave up 4 bases; unmatched junction bases: 4. Written as DNA, the CDR3 is TGTGCCAGCAGCTCCGGACAGGTGTACAATGAGCAGTTCTTC. As protein: CASSSGQVYNEQFF.

V usage is TRBV5-6 and J usage is TRBJ2-2; 9 bases agree with TRBD1. V gave up 4 bases and J gave up 2 bases; unmatched junction bases: 3. Germline V lookup: CDR1 SGHDT, CDR2 YYEEEE. The length of the CDR3 is 15 residues. CDR3 sequence: CASSRTGVNTGELFF. The DNA of the CDR3 is TGTGCCAGCAGCCGGACAGGGGTCAACACCGGGGAGCTGTTTTTT.

The J gene is TRBJ1-6, the V gene TRBV19, with no clear D. Germline CDR1 reads LNHDA; CDR2 reads SQIVND (reference sequence). V lost 10 bases to trimming and J lost 7 bases, with 14 bases between them. This CDR3 has 13 amino acids. The DNA of the CDR3 is TGTGCCACCCGGTCCTCGGGGAATTCACCCCTCCACTTT. It translates to CATRSSGNSPLHF.

The chain employs TRBV12-3 or TRBV12-4 and TRBJ2-3; D gene ambiguous. The CDR3 loop spans 12 amino acids. Deletions cut 5 bases from V and 0 bases from J, with 3 bases between. CDR3: CASSPSTDTQYF. Here the CDR3 DNA reads TGTGCCAGCAGTCCTAGCACAGATACGCAGTATTTT.

This chain joins TRBV10-1 and TRBJ2-2, with a possible D match to TRBD1 (5 bases). Trimming removed 5 bases at V and 6 bases at J, with 7 bases between. The CDR3 covers 12 residues. In germline, CDR1 is WNHNN, CDR2 SYGVQD (reference sequence). DNA for the CDR3: TGCGCCAGCAGTAGGGGTCCCGGGGAGCTGTTTTTT. Encoded protein: CASSRGPGELFF.

This sequence joins TRBV5-1 and TRBJ1-1, with 10 bases that match TRBD1. The CDR3 is made up of 15 amino acids. Looked up from germline, CDR1 is SGHRS and CDR2 is YFSETQ. V shed 5 bases and J 5 bases; nucleotides not matched to a gene: 9. The CDR3, as DNA: TGCGCCAGCAGACTTATTGGACAGGGGGTAACTGAAGCTTTCTTT. As protein: CASRLIGQGVTEAFF.

The rearrangement uses TRBV28 and TRBJ1-6; D possibly corresponds to TRBD1 (5 bases). V lost 5 bases and J 6 bases, leaving 17 bases between the germline ends. The CDR3 loop spans 16 amino acids. Germline lookup yields CDR1 MDHEN and CDR2 SYDVKM. The CDR3: CASSEVVGLLNSPLHF. The CDR3 nucleotides are TGTGCCAGCAGTGAAGTCGTGGGACTCCTTAATTCACCCCTCCACTTT.

The chain employs TRBV2 and TRBJ1-5, with TRBD1 identical over 10 bases. V lost 6 bases to trimming and J lost 6 bases; unmatched junction nucleotides: 8. This CDR3 region has 15 residues. The germline V gene has CDR1 SNHLY and CDR2 FYNNEI. DNA for the CDR3: TGTGCCAGCAGGGTCGGGACAGGGGCCATTCAGCCCCAGCATTTT. Amino acids: CASRVGTGAIQPQHF. Using reference TRBV2 and TRBJ1-5 for the parts outside the CDR3, the full variable domain is EPEVTQTPSHQVTQMGQEVILRCVPISNHLYFYWYRQILGQKVEFLVSFYNNEISEKSEIFDDQFSVERPDGSNFTLKIRSTKLEDSAMYFCASRVGTGAIQPQHFGDGTRLSIL.

This chain connects TRBV5-6 to TRBJ2-3; D perhaps matches TRBD1 (5 bases). Germline CDR1 is SGHDT and CDR2 is YYEEEE. The CDR3 runs to 15 residues. With 2 bases removed from V and 0 bases from J, the gap between germline ends came to 10 bases. CDR3 protein: CASSLDSSSTDTQYF. The CDR3 nucleotides read TGTGCCAGCAGCTTAGACAGTTCTAGCACAGATACGCAGTATTTT.

V gene TRBV6-5 combines with J gene TRBJ1-5; D is unclear. This CDR3 is 15 amino acids long. Germline V CDR1 and CDR2: MNHEY, SVGAGI. V lost 0 bases and J 7 bases, leaving 13 bases between the germline ends. As DNA, the CDR3 is TGTGCCAGCAGTTACTCGAGAAATGGACTACAGCCCCAGCATTTT. Encoded protein: CASSYSRNGLQPQHF.

A word on this clone: The same CDR3 can be traced to other DNA sequences in this sample. J is TRBJ2-5 and V is TRBV9; TRBD1 matches at 7 bases. The CDR3 loop spans 16 amino acids. The trim removed 3 bases at V and 5 bases at J, leaving 13 bases unmatched. Germline CDR1 is SGDLS and CDR2 is YYNGEE. The CDR3 here is CASSDNLLDRRETQYF. The CDR3 DNA reads TGTGCCAGCAGCGATAACCTCTTGGACAGGAGGGAGACCCAGTACTTC.

This sequence joins TRBV6-5 and TRBJ2-3, with TRBD2 as a possible D gene (5 bases). This CDR3 comprises 14 residues. V lost 2 bases, J lost 0 bases, and 6 bases lay in between. Germline V gives CDR1 MNHEY, CDR2 SVGAGI. The CDR3 region is CASSYGLSTDTQYF. CDR3 nucleotides: TGTGCCAGCAGTTACGGACTGAGCACAGATACGCAGTATTTT.

This clone was counted only a few times. This sequence joins TRBV28 and TRBJ1-5; 7 positions match TRBD1. Germline assignment: CDR1 MDHEN and CDR2 SYDVKM. With 5 bases clipped from V and 3 bases from J, the junction kept 4 bases outside the gene matches. This CDR3 has 14 residues. CDR3 nucleotides: TGTGCCAGCAGTACACAGGGGCCCAATCAGCCCCAGCATTTT. Translating it yields CASSTQGPNQPQHF. The full variable domain, with the rest looked up from reference TRBV28 and TRBJ1-5, is DVKVTQSSRYLVKRTGEKVFLECVQDMDHENMFWYRQDPGLGLRLIYFSYDVKMKEKGDIPEGYSVSREKKERFSLILESASTNQTSMYLCASSTQGPNQPQHFGDGTRLSIL.

The table lists this clone with a count of one. The chain joins TRBV19 to TRBJ2-5; D may be TRBD1 (5 bases). Germline V CDR1 and CDR2: LNHDA, SQIVND (reference sequence). Trimming left V 0 bases short and J 5 bases short, with 16 bases between. The CDR3 covers 16 residues. The CDR3 DNA follows: TGTGCCAGTAGTATAGATCCGACAGCCTCTAGGGAGACCCAGTACTTC. It codes for CASSIDPTASRETQYF. Drawing the rest from reference TRBV19 and TRBJ2-5, the complete variable domain is DGGITQSPKYLFRKEGQNVTLSCEQNLNHDAMYWYRQDPGQGLRLIYYSQIVNDFQKGDIAEGYSVSREKKESFPLTVTSAQKNPTAFYLCASSIDPTASRETQYFGPGTRLLVL.

This chain links TRBV2 with TRBJ2-1; 9 nucleotides align to TRBD1. The CDR3 is made up of 16 amino acids. The germline gives CDR1 SNHLY, CDR2 FYNNEI. V dropped 8 bases and J dropped 4; count of bases not matched to a gene: 12. DNA for the CDR3: TGTGCCAGCGGAGGTAGCCGGGACAGGGTGTACAATGAGCAGTTCTTC. Residues: CASGGSRDRVYNEQFF.

The CDR3 DNA reads as TGTGCCAGCAGCTTAGTCGAGAGACTTCTGTCCTACGAGCAGTACTTC. Translated, it gives CASSLVERLLSYEQYF. This chain uses TRBV7-2 with TRBJ2-7; D is unresolved. Germline CDR1 and CDR2: SGHTA and FQGNSA. The CDR3 is 16 amino acids. Trimming removed 1 base from V and 1 base from J, with 14 bases in between.

The V and J genes are TRBV6-6 and TRBJ1-2; no firm D call. Germline lookup yields CDR1 MNHNY and CDR2 SVGAGI (reference sequence). The length of the CDR3 is 14 residues. Trimming stripped 7 bases from V and 2 bases from J, with 14 bases between. This chain's CDR3 is CASKSSSSNYGYTF. In nucleotides, the CDR3 is TGTGCCAGCAAGAGTAGCTCCAGCAACTATGGCTACACCTTC.

Points on this clone: Possible read error: a much larger clone is one base away. CDR3 bases: TGTGCCAGCAGCGACAGGGGGCCCCCAGATACGCAGTATTTT. This encodes CASSDRGPPDTQYF. The rearrangement uses TRBV9 and TRBJ2-3; 9 nucleotides match TRBD1. Germline V CDR1 and CDR2: SGDLS, YYNGEE. This CDR3 has 14 amino acids. V gave up 3 bases and J gave up 4 bases; unmatched junction bases: 3.

The rearrangement links TRBV25-1 to TRBJ2-3; 9 bases are shared with TRBD1. V was clipped by 6 bases and J by 0 bases; unmatched bases: 7. This CDR3 has 16 amino acids. CDR1 is MGHDK and CDR2 is SYGVNS in the germline V gene. The CDR3: CASRGPQGASTDTQYF. DNA for the CDR3: TGTGCCAGCAGAGGGCCACAGGGGGCTAGCACAGATACGCAGTATTTT. The whole variable domain, filled in from reference TRBV25-1 and TRBJ2-3, reads EADIYQTPRYLVIGTGKKITLECSQTMGHDKMYWYQQDPGMELHLIHYSYGVNSTEKGDLSSESTVSRIRTEHFPLTLESARPSHTSQYLCASRGPQGASTDTQYFGPGTRLTVL.

The genes are TRBV5-4 and TRBJ2-1, with 9 positions matching TRBD1. The CDR3 length is 17 residues. The germline gives CDR1 SGHNT, CDR2 YYREEE (reference sequence). J lost 3 bases, V lost 5 bases, and 12 bases had no gene match. Here the CDR3 reads CASRKIGTGLNYNEQFF. The CDR3 DNA follows: TGTGCCAGCAGGAAGATAGGGACAGGGCTGAACTACAATGAGCAGTTCTTC.

The rearrangement uses TRBV7-2 and TRBJ2-1, with D possibly matching TRBD2 (6 bases). The germline V gene has CDR1 SGHTA and CDR2 FQGNSA. V lost 1 base and J 7 bases, leaving 8 bases between the germline ends. CDR3 length: 13 residues. The CDR3 here is CASSLVGGNEQFF. Here the CDR3 DNA reads TGTGCCAGCAGCTTAGTAGGAGGGAATGAGCAGTTCTTC.

This chain links TRBV28 with TRBJ1-1; D is perhaps TRBD1 (6 bases). The CDR3 runs 15 residues. V was shortened by 5 bases and J by 4 bases, with 17 bases between the two germline ends. Germline values: CDR1 MDHEN, CDR2 SYDVKM. CDR3 in amino acids: CASSPPPRGGTEAFF. As DNA, the CDR3 is TGTGCCAGCAGTCCCCCCCCGCGAGGGGGCACTGAAGCTTTCTTT.

The V gene is TRBV5-1, the J gene TRBJ2-7, with D possibly TRBD2 on 7 matching bases. This CDR3 is 15 amino acids long. Per the germline V gene, CDR1 is SGHRS and CDR2 is YFSETQ. Trimming left V 4 bases short and J 4 bases short, with 18 bases between. CDR3: CASSRDGGRLYEQYF. Here the CDR3 DNA reads TGCGCCAGCAGCCGGGACGGGGGGCGTCTTTACGAGCAGTACTTC.

The chain links TRBV10-3 to TRBJ1-2; D is unclear. V was cut by 4 bases and J by 5 bases, with 11 bases left in between. The germline gives CDR1 ENHRY, CDR2 SYGVKD. This CDR3 has 13 residues. The CDR3 is CAISVASNYGYTF. The CDR3, as DNA: TGTGCCATCAGTGTGGCCTCAAATTATGGCTACACCTTC.

This clone was seen a single time. The J gene is TRBJ1-3, the V gene TRBV11-2; D remains unclear. The V end was cut by 6 bases, the J end by 0 bases, with 15 bases between. CDR1 and CDR2 from the germline V gene are SGHAT and FQNNGV. CDR3 length equals 16 residues. DNA of the CDR3: TGTGCCAGCAGTTTGCGGACTTCCCGCTCTGGAAACACCATATATTTT. Protein product: CASSLRTSRSGNTIYF.